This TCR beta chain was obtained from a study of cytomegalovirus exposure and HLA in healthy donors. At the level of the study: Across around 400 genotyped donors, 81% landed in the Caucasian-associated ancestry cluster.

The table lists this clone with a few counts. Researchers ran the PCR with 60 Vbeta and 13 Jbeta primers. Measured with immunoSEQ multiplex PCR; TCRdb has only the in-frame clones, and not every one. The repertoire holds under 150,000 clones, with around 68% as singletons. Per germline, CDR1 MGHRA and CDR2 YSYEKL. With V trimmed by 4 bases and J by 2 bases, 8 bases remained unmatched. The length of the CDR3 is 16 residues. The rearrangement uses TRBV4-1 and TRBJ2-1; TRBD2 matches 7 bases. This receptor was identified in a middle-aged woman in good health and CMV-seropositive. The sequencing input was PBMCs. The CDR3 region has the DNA TGCGCCAGCAGCCCGAGCCTAGCGGCCCCCTACAATGAGCAGTTCTTC. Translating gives CASSPSLAAPYNEQFF.